This T cell receptor beta chain was retrieved from a study of pediatric ulcerative colitis. Overall study findings and caveats: Two rectal CDR3 clonotypes occurred in all ulcerative colitis patients. Compared with controls, ulcerative colitis showed greater blood-rectum clone sharing. Acute severe colitis showed lower rectal diversity from clonal expansions.

The CDR3 is 14 residues long. Germline assignment: CDR1 PRHDT and CDR2 FYEKMQ (reference sequence). V was pared by 5 bases and J by 0 bases, with 10 bases between. Concerning this clone itself: Its antigen is currently unknown.

Blood was drawn at the time of colonoscopy. Data came from immunoSEQ multiplex PCR; TCRdb stores just in-frame clones and leaves some out. The data show about 64,000 clones, roughly nine tenths seen once. The sequence was obtained from a boy aged 5-17 years with severe ulcerative colitis. The source material was blood. The chain recombines TRBV13 with TRBJ1-1, with D possibly matching TRBD1 (5 bases). The chain's CDR3 is CASSERGMNTEAFF. CDR3 bases: TGTGCCAGCAGCGAAAGGGGTATGAACACTGAAGCTTTCTTT.